This T cell receptor (beta chain) was sequenced in a study of T cell responses to AZD1222 COVID-19 vaccine. Notes on the study in general: Spike was spanned by vaccine-associated CD4 TCRs, with dominance at 160-218 and 743-854.

Concerning this clone: The antigen is undetermined.

The method was immunoSEQ multiplex PCR; TCRdb's version includes in-frame clones alone and lacks a portion of them. The sample contains over 90,000 clones, 91% of which appear only once. CDR1 and CDR2 (germline): ENHRY, SYGVKD. This CDR3 region has 13 residues. V lost 6 bases and J lost 0, with 8 bases in between. The source was peripheral blood, collected on day 0 of AZD1222 vaccination. This receptor was obtained from an adult in good health. The chain joins TRBV10-3 to TRBJ1-1, with D unclear. The CDR3 loop reads CAISRLLNTEAFF. CDR3 DNA sequence: TGTGCCATCAGCCGACTCTTGAACACTGAAGCTTTCTTT.